A selection of T cell receptor beta chains follows, all from one sample in a study of T cells in Graves' hyperthyroidism and ophthalmopathy. From the multiplex PCR reads, TCRdb called clonotypes with MiXCR, one entry per CDR3 protein. The data contain about 620,000 distinct CDR3 sequences, 15% to 20% of them singletons. Sample: blood. These receptors came from a woman in her 30s with Graves' hyperthyroidism. Both conserved end residues are part of each CDR3. Rows may omit the clone size; those that give it use once, few, many or a size class.

V gene: TRBV12-3/TRBV12-4; J gene: TRBJ2-7; clone size: -; CDR3 protein: CASSRRDPFHEQYF
V gene: TRBV20-1; J gene: TRBJ2-3; clone size: few; CDR3 protein: CSANTGTSDTDTQYF
V gene: TRBV7-2; J gene: TRBJ1-1; clone size: many; CDR3 protein: CASSLGGSVAEAFF
V gene: TRBV3-1; J gene: TRBJ1-3; clone size: -; CDR3 protein: CASSQVRLSGNTIYF
V gene: TRBV6-6; J gene: TRBJ2-7; clone size: many; CDR3 protein: CASSYGYSPFVGNEQYF
V gene: TRBV6-1; J gene: TRBJ2-7; clone size: -; CDR3 protein: CTSMRDRGLGEQYF
V gene: TRBV28; J gene: TRBJ2-7; clone size: -; CDR3 protein: CASSLEGVPYEQYF
V gene: TRBV7-2; J gene: TRBJ2-7; clone size: -; CDR3 protein: CAGSLGLSSYEQYF
V gene: TRBV5-1; J gene: TRBJ1-4; clone size: -; CDR3 protein: CASSFDGKSTNEKLFF
V gene: TRBV20-1; J gene: TRBJ1-5; clone size: few; CDR3 protein: CSAAGDSNQPQHF
V gene: TRBV5-6; J gene: TRBJ1-1; clone size: many; CDR3 protein: CASSLSRANTEAFF
V gene: TRBV7-3; J gene: TRBJ2-7; clone size: -; CDR3 protein: CASSRGTGVYEQYF
V gene: TRBV19; J gene: TRBJ1-1; clone size: -; CDR3 protein: CASSIVEGLNTEAFF
V gene: TRBV28; J gene: TRBJ1-4; clone size: -; CDR3 protein: CATVDRGNEKLFF
V gene: TRBV12-3/TRBV12-4; J gene: TRBJ2-1; clone size: many; CDR3 protein: CASSLFSSSYNEQFF
V gene: TRBV30; J gene: TRBJ1-5; clone size: few; CDR3 protein: CAWSVAGGDQPQHF
V gene: TRBV19; J gene: TRBJ2-1; clone size: -; CDR3 protein: CASSATEAYNEQFF
V gene: TRBV20-1; J gene: TRBJ2-1; clone size: many; CDR3 protein: CSARPSGKGSTEQFF
V gene: TRBV6-1; J gene: TRBJ1-2; clone size: many; CDR3 protein: CASRGFGTVLNYGYTF
V gene: TRBV7-3; J gene: TRBJ2-7; clone size: once; CDR3 protein: CASSGTGSVEQYF
V gene: TRBV27; J gene: TRBJ1-5; clone size: many; CDR3 protein: CASTTLGGVAQPQHF
V gene: TRBV19; J gene: TRBJ2-1; clone size: once; CDR3 protein: CASSINRDRGSNEQFF
V gene: TRBV5-1; J gene: TRBJ2-3; clone size: -; CDR3 protein: CASSLEERSGRRTDTQYF
V gene: TRBV30; J gene: TRBJ2-1; clone size: many; CDR3 protein: CACTSGGYNEQFF
V gene: TRBV9; J gene: TRBJ1-2; clone size: -; CDR3 protein: CASSHRFLNYGYTF
V gene: TRBV27; J gene: TRBJ2-5; clone size: many; CDR3 protein: CASRTGARETQYF
V gene: TRBV5-1; J gene: TRBJ2-5; clone size: -; CDR3 protein: CASGDRLAAYQETQYF
V gene: TRBV12-3/TRBV12-4; J gene: TRBJ2-1; clone size: many; CDR3 protein: CASSPSGRDLGEQFF
V gene: TRBV9; J gene: TRBJ2-3; clone size: few; CDR3 protein: CASSASSGSFADTQYF
V gene: TRBV12-5; J gene: TRBJ2-3; clone size: few; CDR3 protein: CASGFNWDTQYF
V gene: TRBV20-1; J gene: TRBJ1-2; clone size: -; CDR3 protein: CSARSRGESYGYTF
V gene: TRBV20-1; J gene: TRBJ1-5; clone size: many; CDR3 protein: CSARVLGDWSNQPQHF
V gene: TRBV20-1; J gene: TRBJ2-5; clone size: many; CDR3 protein: CSARGWEGGRAAMETQYF
V gene: TRBV7-2; J gene: TRBJ2-2; clone size: few; CDR3 protein: CASSLGGLETGELFF
V gene: TRBV29-1; J gene: TRBJ2-1; clone size: many; CDR3 protein: CSVEDSSSSYNEQFF
V gene: TRBV12-5; J gene: TRBJ2-1; clone size: many; CDR3 protein: CASARPGLGNEQFF
V gene: TRBV6-6; J gene: TRBJ1-3; clone size: -; CDR3 protein: CASSYQGLSGNTIYF
V gene: TRBV27; J gene: TRBJ1-4; clone size: few; CDR3 protein: CASRQVVAEKLFF
V gene: TRBV28; J gene: TRBJ2-2; clone size: many; CDR3 protein: CASSQGQTHTGELFF
V gene: TRBV5-1; J gene: TRBJ2-1; clone size: once; CDR3 protein: CASSWRPLAGVYNEQFF
V gene: TRBV5-1; J gene: TRBJ2-1; clone size: -; CDR3 protein: CASSKSRGANLNYNEQFF
V gene: TRBV6-1; J gene: TRBJ1-1; clone size: few; CDR3 protein: CASSKPEGTEAFF